The subject of this entry is one T cell receptor beta chain. The antigen is unknown. UMIs and sample barcodes were carried by the TCR alpha and TCR beta cDNA libraries that 5'RACE produced using constant-segment primers. TCRdb itself ran the 5' RACE reads through MiXCR, one entry per CDR3 protein. The sample lists under 650,000 distinct CDR3 sequences, 18% occurring once. CDR1 MGHRA and CDR2 YSYEKL come from the germline V gene. The CDR3 is 14 residues long. Trimming removed 4 bases from V and 11 bases from J, with 20 bases in between. These data originate in a study of T-cell memory formation after mild COVID-19. Study observations and caveats: Unconfirmed was the SARS-CoV-2 specificity of second-wave clones that peaked on day 37. A balance of CD4 and CD8 characterized clones contracting day 15 to 85, whereas later expanders leaned CD4+.

Sequencing was done on a sample of PBMCs or a T cell subset sorted from them (not recorded which). This rearrangement joins TRBV4-1 to TRBJ1-1, with a tentative D call TRBD1 (6 bases). This receptor was identified in an adult woman who had mild COVID-19 (a few samples of this study predate the infection). Cell type and time point are not known. For the CDR3, the DNA is TGCGCCAGCAGCCTAACGGGGGGCCACGGCCGGGCTTTCTTT. This sequence encodes CASSLTGGHGRAFF.